A selection of T cell receptor beta chains follows, all from one sample in a study of T cell repertoires in cytomegalovirus infection. Each CDR3 protein is one row after TCRdb ran MiXCR on the reads. This sample carries a few hundred thousand distinct CDR3 sequences, about 15% of them seen once, and the ten largest clones take about 45%. Sequenced input: CD8+ T cells from PBMCs. Every receptor here comes from a human donor in good health (CMV status not recorded). Some clones in this sample may be carry-over from other donors' samples. The CDR3 runs from the conserved cysteine through the conserved F or W. D genes are given only for firm matches. Size tells how often a clone was seen (once, few, many) or the class of an expanded clone, and some rows leave it out.

clone size: few
J gene: TRBJ2-1
V gene: TRBV29-1
D gene: -
CDR3 length: 12
CDR3 protein: CSVLLAPNEQFF
CDR3 DNA: TGCAGCGTCCTCCTAGCGCCCAATGAGCAGTTCTTC

clone size: -
J gene: TRBJ1-5
V gene: TRBV6-6
D gene: -
CDR3 length: 16
CDR3 protein: CASSYAGSYSNQPQHF
CDR3 DNA: TGTGCCAGCAGTTACGCAGGCAGCTATAGCAATCAGCCCCAGCATTTT

clone size: -
J gene: TRBJ2-5
V gene: TRBV14
D gene: TRBD2
CDR3 length: 15
CDR3 protein: CASSHREGMRETQYF
CDR3 DNA: TGTGCCAGCAGCCACCGGGAGGGGATGAGGGAGACCCAGTACTTC

clone size: few
J gene: TRBJ2-1
V gene: TRBV6-1
D gene: TRBD2
CDR3 length: 15
CDR3 protein: CASSPSGGKYNEQFF
CDR3 DNA: TGTGCCAGCAGCCCCAGCGGGGGAAAGTACAATGAGCAGTTCTTC

clone size: many
J gene: TRBJ2-7
V gene: TRBV6-2/TRBV6-3
D gene: -
CDR3 length: 11
CDR3 protein: CASTEGYEQYF
CDR3 DNA: TGTGCCAGCACCGAGGGTTACGAGCAGTACTTC

clone size: few
J gene: TRBJ1-6
V gene: TRBV19
D gene: -
CDR3 length: 18
CDR3 protein: CASSIDRQSYRYDSPLHF
CDR3 DNA: TGTGCCAGTAGTATAGACCGCCAGAGTTACCGGTATGATTCACCCCTCCACTTT

clone size: few
J gene: TRBJ2-3
V gene: TRBV20-1
D gene: -
CDR3 length: 13
CDR3 protein: CSARGRPTDTQYF
CDR3 DNA: TGCAGTGCTAGAGGCAGACCGACAGATACGCAGTATTTT

clone size: many
J gene: TRBJ2-5
V gene: TRBV7-9
D gene: -
CDR3 length: 16
CDR3 protein: CASSSTWGSTKETQYF
CDR3 DNA: TGTGCCAGCAGCTCTACTTGGGGCTCTACCAAAGAGACCCAGTACTTC

clone size: many
J gene: TRBJ2-2
V gene: TRBV5-6
D gene: -
CDR3 length: 13
CDR3 protein: CASSDGFTGELFF
CDR3 DNA: TGTGCCAGCAGCGACGGGTTTACCGGGGAGCTGTTTTTT

clone size: -
J gene: TRBJ2-7
V gene: TRBV5-6
D gene: -
CDR3 length: 13
CDR3 protein: CASSLQGGYEQYF
CDR3 DNA: TGTGCCAGCAGCTTGCAGGGTGGCTACGAGCAGTACTTC

clone size: -
J gene: TRBJ2-4
V gene: TRBV11-2
D gene: -
CDR3 length: 12
CDR3 protein: CASSLKKNIQYF
CDR3 DNA: TGTGCCAGCAGCTTAAAGAAGAACATTCAGTACTTC

clone size: -
J gene: TRBJ2-1
V gene: TRBV5-6
D gene: TRBD2
CDR3 length: 15
CDR3 protein: CASSFAGVLYNEQFF
CDR3 DNA: TGTGCCAGCAGCTTCGCGGGGGTACTCTACAATGAGCAGTTCTTC

clone size: few
J gene: TRBJ1-1
V gene: TRBV7-8
D gene: -
CDR3 length: 15
CDR3 protein: CASSSSTLRGSEAFF
CDR3 DNA: TGTGCCAGCAGCTCCTCTACCCTCAGAGGCTCTGAAGCTTTCTTT

clone size: few
J gene: TRBJ1-2
V gene: TRBV20-1
D gene: -
CDR3 length: 12
CDR3 protein: CSVSERNNGYTF
CDR3 DNA: TGCAGTGTCTCGGAAAGAAACAATGGCTACACCTTC

clone size: few
J gene: TRBJ1-1
V gene: TRBV7-3
D gene: TRBD1
CDR3 length: 14
CDR3 protein: CASSSTGVNTEAFF
CDR3 DNA: TGTGCCAGCAGCTCTACAGGGGTGAACACTGAAGCTTTCTTT

clone size: few
J gene: TRBJ2-3
V gene: TRBV9
D gene: -
CDR3 length: 16
CDR3 protein: CASNPRSPLDPDTQYF
CDR3 DNA: TGTGCCAGCAACCCCAGGTCCCCCCTCGACCCAGATACGCAGTATTTT

clone size: few
J gene: TRBJ2-7
V gene: TRBV20-1
D gene: TRBD1
CDR3 length: 14
CDR3 protein: CSAQDRGEVYEQYF
CDR3 DNA: TGCAGTGCCCAAGACAGGGGTGAGGTTTACGAGCAGTACTTC

clone size: few
J gene: TRBJ1-1
V gene: TRBV6-2/TRBV6-3
D gene: -
CDR3 length: 15
CDR3 protein: CASSYSSTVNTEAFF
CDR3 DNA: TGTGCCAGCAGTTACTCGTCGACAGTGAACACTGAAGCTTTCTTT

clone size: few
J gene: TRBJ2-5
V gene: TRBV7-8
D gene: TRBD2
CDR3 length: 14
CDR3 protein: CASSLGLAVETQYF
CDR3 DNA: TGTGCCAGCAGCTTGGGACTAGCGGTGGAGACCCAGTACTTC

clone size: few
J gene: TRBJ2-1
V gene: TRBV7-6
D gene: -
CDR3 length: 14
CDR3 protein: CASSKPHRDNEQFF
CDR3 DNA: TGTGCCAGCAGCAAACCCCATAGGGACAATGAGCAGTTCTTC

clone size: -
J gene: TRBJ2-3
V gene: TRBV20-1
D gene: -
CDR3 length: 13
CDR3 protein: CSARPGSADTQYF
CDR3 DNA: TGCAGTGCTAGACCGGGCTCGGCAGATACGCAGTATTTT

clone size: few
J gene: TRBJ2-3
V gene: TRBV29-1
D gene: -
CDR3 length: 13
CDR3 protein: CSVLVASTDTQYF
CDR3 DNA: TGCAGCGTCCTTGTTGCTAGCACAGATACGCAGTATTTT

clone size: -
J gene: TRBJ2-1
V gene: TRBV6-2/TRBV6-3
D gene: -
CDR3 length: 16
CDR3 protein: CASSYSPGDSYNEQFF
CDR3 DNA: TGTGCCAGCAGTTACTCACCGGGGGACTCCTACAATGAGCAGTTCTTC

clone size: once
J gene: TRBJ2-3
V gene: TRBV5-1
D gene: -
CDR3 length: 17
CDR3 protein: CASSLLGNAEITDTQYF
CDR3 DNA: TGCGCCAGCAGCCTGCTAGGGAACGCGGAAATCACAGATACGCAGTATTTT

clone size: many
J gene: TRBJ2-7
V gene: TRBV28
D gene: -
CDR3 length: 14
CDR3 protein: CASSPLALNYEQYF
CDR3 DNA: TGTGCCAGCAGTCCCCTCGCCTTAAATTACGAGCAGTACTTC

clone size: -
J gene: TRBJ1-1
V gene: TRBV29-1
D gene: -
CDR3 length: 17
CDR3 protein: CSVEDRSGRARNTEAFF
CDR3 DNA: TGCAGCGTTGAAGACCGGTCCGGGAGGGCGAGGAACACTGAAGCTTTCTTT

clone size: many
J gene: TRBJ1-5
V gene: TRBV12-3/TRBV12-4
D gene: -
CDR3 length: 14
CDR3 protein: CASSLRGRNQPQHF
CDR3 DNA: TGTGCCAGCAGTTTACGGGGACGCAATCAGCCCCAGCATTTT

clone size: few
J gene: TRBJ1-2
V gene: TRBV28
D gene: -
CDR3 length: 14
CDR3 protein: CASTHPRRNYGYTF
CDR3 DNA: TGTGCCAGCACCCACCCCCGGAGAAACTATGGCTACACCTTC

clone size: few
J gene: TRBJ2-7
V gene: TRBV28
D gene: -
CDR3 length: 15
CDR3 protein: CASSLLQGGRDEQYF
CDR3 DNA: TGTGCCAGCAGTTTACTGCAGGGGGGCCGGGACGAGCAGTACTTC

clone size: many
J gene: TRBJ1-6
V gene: TRBV11-2
D gene: -
CDR3 length: 14
CDR3 protein: CASSLEMGFPPLHF
CDR3 DNA: TGTGCCAGCAGCTTAGAAATGGGGTTTCCACCCCTCCACTTT

clone size: few
J gene: TRBJ2-5
V gene: TRBV27
D gene: -
CDR3 length: 14
CDR3 protein: CASSPQGLGETQYF
CDR3 DNA: TGTGCCAGCAGTCCTCAGGGACTCGGAGAGACCCAGTACTTC

clone size: many
J gene: TRBJ2-1
V gene: TRBV28
D gene: TRBD2
CDR3 length: 16
CDR3 protein: CASNLRGVRDYNEQFF
CDR3 DNA: TGTGCCAGCAACCTCCGGGGGGTTAGAGACTACAATGAGCAGTTCTTC

clone size: -
J gene: TRBJ2-2
V gene: TRBV5-4
D gene: -
CDR3 length: 15
CDR3 protein: CASSQRDKNTGELFF
CDR3 DNA: TGTGCCAGCAGCCAGCGGGACAAGAACACCGGGGAGCTGTTTTTT

clone size: many
J gene: TRBJ2-1
V gene: TRBV7-2
D gene: -
CDR3 length: 13
CDR3 protein: CASSVSVWDEQFF
CDR3 DNA: TGTGCCAGCAGCGTTAGCGTATGGGATGAGCAGTTCTTC

clone size: -
J gene: TRBJ2-1
V gene: TRBV7-8
D gene: TRBD2
CDR3 length: 16
CDR3 protein: CASLGTSGGAINEQFF
CDR3 DNA: TGTGCCAGCCTAGGGACTAGCGGGGGGGCGATCAATGAGCAGTTCTTC

clone size: -
J gene: TRBJ1-2
V gene: TRBV10-3
D gene: -
CDR3 length: 15
CDR3 protein: CAISESPGRGNGYTF
CDR3 DNA: TGTGCCATCAGTGAGTCCCCCGGACGGGGGAATGGCTACACCTTC

clone size: -
J gene: TRBJ1-4
V gene: TRBV28
D gene: -
CDR3 length: 14
CDR3 protein: CASSPLTDNEKLFF
CDR3 DNA: TGTGCCAGCAGTCCGCTGACAGATAATGAAAAACTGTTTTTT

clone size: many
J gene: TRBJ2-6
V gene: TRBV7-2
D gene: -
CDR3 length: 16
CDR3 protein: CASSYIGVSGANVLTF
CDR3 DNA: TGTGCCAGCAGCTATATAGGGGTATCTGGGGCCAACGTCCTGACTTTC

clone size: -
J gene: TRBJ2-3
V gene: TRBV4-1
D gene: TRBD2
CDR3 length: 17
CDR3 protein: CASSRPSGGGYADTQYF
CDR3 DNA: TGCGCCAGCAGCCGCCCTTCGGGGGGAGGGTATGCAGATACGCAGTATTTT

clone size: -
J gene: TRBJ1-4
V gene: TRBV27
D gene: TRBD1
CDR3 length: 15
CDR3 protein: CASSPTGTGAEKLFF
CDR3 DNA: TGTGCCAGCAGTCCTACCGGGACAGGAGCCGAAAAACTGTTTTTT

clone size: -
J gene: TRBJ1-4
V gene: TRBV28
D gene: -
CDR3 length: 15
CDR3 protein: CASSRTGNLNEKLFF
CDR3 DNA: TGTGCCAGCAGTAGAACAGGAAACCTTAATGAAAAACTGTTTTTT

clone size: -
J gene: TRBJ1-2
V gene: TRBV4-1
D gene: -
CDR3 length: 14
CDR3 protein: CASSQGVGDYGYTF
CDR3 DNA: TGCGCCAGCAGCCAAGGGGTTGGAGACTATGGCTACACCTTC

clone size: many
J gene: TRBJ1-1
V gene: TRBV14
D gene: -
CDR3 length: 13
CDR3 protein: CASSLRMNTEAFF
CDR3 DNA: TGTGCCAGCAGCCTCCGAATGAACACTGAAGCTTTCTTT

clone size: -
J gene: TRBJ2-7
V gene: TRBV6-5
D gene: TRBD2
CDR3 length: 15
CDR3 protein: CASNQGLAGGYEQYF
CDR3 DNA: TGTGCCAGCAACCAGGGGCTAGCGGGGGGATACGAGCAGTACTTC

clone size: -
J gene: TRBJ1-5
V gene: TRBV6-2/TRBV6-3
D gene: -
CDR3 length: 17
CDR3 protein: CASSYSREPYSNQPQHF
CDR3 DNA: TGTGCCAGCAGTTACTCCAGGGAGCCCTATAGCAATCAGCCCCAGCATTTT

clone size: -
J gene: TRBJ1-2
V gene: TRBV12-3/TRBV12-4
D gene: TRBD1
CDR3 length: 13
CDR3 protein: CASRSTGGLDYTF
CDR3 DNA: TGTGCCAGCAGATCGACAGGGGGGCTCGACTACACCTTC

clone size: -
J gene: TRBJ1-6
V gene: TRBV6-2/TRBV6-3
D gene: TRBD1
CDR3 length: 15
CDR3 protein: CAGSDGQGNNSPLHF
CDR3 DNA: TGTGCCGGCAGTGACGGACAGGGGAATAATTCACCCCTCCACTTT

clone size: few
J gene: TRBJ2-1
V gene: TRBV6-4
D gene: TRBD2
CDR3 length: 17
CDR3 protein: CASSQGTSGDPYNEQFF
CDR3 DNA: TGTGCCAGCAGCCAAGGGACTAGCGGGGACCCCTACAATGAGCAGTTCTTC

clone size: medium-sized
J gene: TRBJ2-1
V gene: TRBV7-2
D gene: TRBD2
CDR3 length: 19
CDR3 protein: CASSWLGLAGGRSYNEQFF
CDR3 DNA: TGTGCCAGCAGCTGGTTGGGACTAGCGGGGGGGCGGTCCTACAATGAGCAGTTCTTC

clone size: few
J gene: TRBJ2-1
V gene: TRBV12-3/TRBV12-4
D gene: TRBD2
CDR3 length: 15
CDR3 protein: CASSFGGFAYNEQFF
CDR3 DNA: TGTGCCAGCAGTTTCGGGGGGTTTGCCTACAATGAGCAGTTCTTC

clone size: many
J gene: TRBJ1-3
V gene: TRBV4-1
D gene: TRBD1
CDR3 length: 15
CDR3 protein: CASSPGTGFGNTIYF
CDR3 DNA: TGCGCCAGCAGCCCCGGGACAGGATTCGGAAACACCATATATTTT

clone size: few
J gene: TRBJ2-1
V gene: TRBV7-6
D gene: -
CDR3 length: 13
CDR3 protein: CASSRYQGNEQFF
CDR3 DNA: TGTGCTAGCAGTCGATACCAGGGCAATGAGCAGTTCTTC

clone size: many
J gene: TRBJ1-2
V gene: TRBV4-1
D gene: TRBD1
CDR3 length: 15
CDR3 protein: CASSLIDRGDYGYTF
CDR3 DNA: TGCGCCAGCAGCCTAATCGACAGGGGAGACTATGGCTACACCTTC

clone size: many
J gene: TRBJ1-4
V gene: TRBV6-5
D gene: -
CDR3 length: 17
CDR3 protein: CASSPEPSRGLYEKLFF
CDR3 DNA: TGTGCCAGCAGTCCCGAACCCTCTAGGGGTCTTTATGAAAAACTGTTTTTT

clone size: few
J gene: TRBJ1-1
V gene: TRBV6-4
D gene: -
CDR3 length: 13
CDR3 protein: CASSDSESTEAFF
CDR3 DNA: TGTGCCAGCAGTGACTCGGAGTCCACTGAAGCTTTCTTT

clone size: many
J gene: TRBJ1-1
V gene: TRBV12-3/TRBV12-4
D gene: -
CDR3 length: 13
CDR3 protein: CASTSPGDTEAFF
CDR3 DNA: TGTGCCAGCACCTCCCCGGGTGACACTGAAGCTTTCTTT

clone size: -
J gene: TRBJ2-5
V gene: TRBV10-3
D gene: -
CDR3 length: 15
CDR3 protein: CAISDGGQNQETQYF
CDR3 DNA: TGTGCCATCAGTGACGGGGGACAGAACCAAGAGACCCAGTACTTC